The present entry profiles one T cell receptor beta chain with its context. Its antigen is as yet unknown. The entry originates in a study of shared clonotypes between healthy human individuals. Across the whole study: Donors were a couple of women and a few men aged 18 to 49.

J was trimmed by 0 bases and V by 3 bases; bases with no gene match: 6. In germline, CDR1 is SGDLS, CDR2 YYNGEE. The CDR3 extends over 18 amino acids. Assay used: immunoSEQ multiplex PCR; TCRdb lists only in-frame clones, some missing. The repertoire holds about 820,000 clones, with roughly 92% as singletons. Naive CD8 cells comprised CD45RO-negative, CCR7-positively selected cells, excluding terminally differentiated effector memory CD45RA+ cells. Study-wide results and caveats: At large depth, rarefaction still showed sorted-subset sequencing to be incomplete.

This clonotype was sampled from a man aged 25 to 45 in good health. This chain connects TRBV9 to TRBJ2-1; 13 bases are shared with TRBD2. Sequenced input: naive CD8+ T cells sorted from blood. Here the CDR3 reads CASSGTSGRGSSYNEQFF. The CDR3 DNA is TGTGCCAGCAGCGGGACTAGCGGGAGAGGGAGCTCCTACAATGAGCAGTTCTTC.